Presented here are 2 T cell receptor beta chains from one specimen sequenced in a study of blood T cells in healthy people across ages. A J-beta primer mix and a sample-barcoded 5' primer were used in a second PCR of roughly 6 to 11 cycles. TCRdb reprocessed the 5' RACE reads with MiXCR, giving one entry per CDR3 protein. This table holds roughly 1.7 million distinct CDR3 sequences, about 32% found once. The sequenced sample consisted of blood. These receptors were collected from a woman aged 30 to 39 in good health.

The V and J genes are TRBV4-1 and TRBJ2-1, with 12 bases aligning to TRBD2. The CDR3 is made up of 18 amino acids. In germline, CDR1 is MGHRA, CDR2 YSYEKL. V shed 5 bases, J shed 2 bases, and the junction held 10 bases outside the gene matches. The CDR3 loop reads CASSTRTSGVVAYNEQFF. The CDR3 nucleotides are TGCGCCAGCAGCACCCGGACTAGCGGGGTAGTAGCCTACAATGAGCAGTTCTTC.

This chain connects TRBV7-3 to TRBJ1-6, with D hard to call. The CDR3 totals 14 residues. The germline V gene encodes CDR1 SGHTA and CDR2 FQGTGA. Trimming removed 4 bases at V and 12 bases at J, with 16 bases between. CDR3 sequence reads: CASSSFELRGPLHF. The CDR3 DNA follows: TGTGCCAGCAGCTCTTTTGAACTTCGTGGACCCCTCCACTTT.